These T cell receptor beta chains were read from a single sample in a study of blood T cell repertoires in COVID-19. Measured with immunoSEQ multiplex PCR; TCRdb has only the in-frame clones, and not every one. The sample includes about 150,000 clones, 70% to 90% of them seen just once. The sequenced sample was peripheral blood. These receptors originate from an older woman with COVID-19, enrolled during active disease. Both conserved end residues are part of each CDR3. D genes are given only for firm matches. Not every row has a clone size; where given, it reads once, few, many or a size class.

cdr3_nt cdr3_aa j_call cdr3_length v_call d_call clone_size
TGTGCCAGCAACAAACCGGACAGGGCTGGAAACACCATATATTTT CASNKPDRAGNTIYF TRBJ1-3 15 TRBV6-6 TRBD1 .
TGTGCCAGCAGCCCCCCGCGGGGGGGCCAAGAGACCCAGTACTTC CASSPPRGGQETQYF TRBJ2-5 15 TRBV4-2 TRBD2 .
TGTGCCAGCAGCTTCAGGGAATGGACTGAAGCTTTCTTT CASSFREWTEAFF TRBJ1-1 13 TRBV5-4 . once
TGTGCCAGCAGCTTAGGACCTCTGGCGGCTCAGCGGGGGGGCCGAACGCAGTATTTT CASSLGPLAAQRGGRTQYF TRBJ2-3 19 TRBV7-2 TRBD2 .
TGTGCCAGCAGCTTCCGAGGTTTGGACACTGAAGCTTTCTTT CASSFRGLDTEAFF TRBJ1-1 14 TRBV5-5 . .
TGTGCCAGCAGCTTCCGCGGGGGCATCGAAGAAAAACTGTTTTTT CASSFRGGIEEKLFF TRBJ1-4 15 TRBV7-9 . .
TGTGCCAGCAGGATAAGGGGGGGGGCAAACACCATATATTTT CASRIRGGANTIYF TRBJ1-3 14 TRBV7-2 . .
TGTGCCAGCAGTGCAGTAGGGGACTACCGCTCCTACGAGCAGTACTTC CASSAVGDYRSYEQYF TRBJ2-7 16 TRBV2 TRBD2 .
TGTGCCAGCAGCGTAGCCTTTCCGGGGATGGGTGGCTACACCTTC CASSVAFPGMGGYTF TRBJ1-2 15 TRBV9 . .
TGTGCCAGCAGTTTATCTGGTTGGGGGCAGGGAGAGAGCTACACCTTC CASSLSGWGQGESYTF TRBJ1-2 16 TRBV28 . .
TGTGCCAGCAGCTTAGGAGGGATCCGGTCTGGGGCCAACGTCCTGACTTTC CASSLGGIRSGANVLTF TRBJ2-6 17 TRBV11-2 . .
TGTGCCAGCAGCCAAGATCTGAATCTGGAGCGGCTGTTTTTT CASSQDLNLERLFF TRBJ1-4 14 TRBV4-2 . .
TGTGCCAGCAGTTACGGGTTTTCGGTACTAGCGGGGGGCCGAAACACCGGGGAGCTGTTTTTT CASSYGFSVLAGGRNTGELFF TRBJ2-2 21 TRBV6-2/TRBV6-3 TRBD2 .
TGTGCCAGCAGTCCGGGACTAGGGGGGACCGGGGAGCTGTTTTTT CASSPGLGGTGELFF TRBJ2-2 15 TRBV6-2/TRBV6-3 TRBD2 .
TGTGCCAGCAGCTTATCCCCAGGGGACACCGGGGAGCTGTTTTTT CASSLSPGDTGELFF TRBJ2-2 15 TRBV7-6 . .
TGCGCCAGCAGCCAAGGGACATACCGGTCGGGGGACGTCCTGACTTTC CASSQGTYRSGDVLTF TRBJ2-6 16 TRBV4-1 . .
TGTGCCAGCAGCTTGGGAGGGATGGAGACCCAGTACTTC CASSLGGMETQYF TRBJ2-5 13 TRBV5-5 . .
TGTGCCATCAGTGAAAGGGCTAGCGGGGGTGGGGAGACCCAGTACTTC CAISERASGGGETQYF TRBJ2-5 16 TRBV10-3 TRBD2 .
TGTGCCAGCAGTTCGGGTGGCTACACCTTC CASSSGGYTF TRBJ1-2 10 TRBV6-1 . .
TGTGCGTCAAAGAGGGGGCTTGGCACTGAAGCTTTCTTT CASKRGLGTEAFF TRBJ1-1 13 TRBV12-5 TRBD1 .
TGCGCCAGCAGCTTGGACAGGCCGTACCAAGAGACCCAGTACTTC CASSLDRPYQETQYF TRBJ2-5 15 TRBV5-1 . .
TGTGCCAGCAGCCCGAACCACGGGGGGGCCCAGACCCAGTACTTC CASSPNHGGAQTQYF TRBJ2-5 15 TRBV3-1/TRBV3-2 TRBD2 .
TGTGCCAGCAGCGTACGCGGGGAGAGCTCCTACGAGCAGTACTTC CASSVRGESSYEQYF TRBJ2-7 15 TRBV9 . .
TGCAGCGCCGGAACCGGGCCTGGGGGGGACACTGAAGCTTTCTTT CSAGTGPGGDTEAFF TRBJ1-1 15 TRBV29-1 . few
TGTGCCAGCAGACGTAATACAGATTACGAGCAGTACTTC CASRRNTDYEQYF TRBJ2-7 13 TRBV7-9 . .
TGTGCCAGTAGTATGTCGAGCTCCTACGAGCAGTACTTC CASSMSSSYEQYF TRBJ2-7 13 TRBV19 . .
TGCGCCAGCAGTTCGACCCCGAGGGGGGGCCCTGAAGCTTTCTTT CASSSTPRGGPEAFF TRBJ1-1 15 TRBV4-1 . few
TGCGCCAGCAGTCTGTCGAGCGGATTAAACACCGGGGAGCTGTTTTTT CASSLSSGLNTGELFF TRBJ2-2 16 TRBV23-1 . .